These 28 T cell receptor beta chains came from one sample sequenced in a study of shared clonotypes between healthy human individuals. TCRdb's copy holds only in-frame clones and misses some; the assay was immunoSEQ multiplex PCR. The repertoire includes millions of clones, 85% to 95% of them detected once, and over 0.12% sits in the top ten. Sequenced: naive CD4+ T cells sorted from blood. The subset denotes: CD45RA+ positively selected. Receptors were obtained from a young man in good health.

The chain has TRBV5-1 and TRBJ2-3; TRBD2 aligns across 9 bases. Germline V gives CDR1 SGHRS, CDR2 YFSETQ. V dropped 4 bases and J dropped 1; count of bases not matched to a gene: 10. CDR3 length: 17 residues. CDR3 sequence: CASSTAGGAARTDTQYF. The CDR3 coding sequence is TGCGCCAGCAGCACCGCGGGGGGGGCCGCACGCACAGATACGCAGTATTTT.

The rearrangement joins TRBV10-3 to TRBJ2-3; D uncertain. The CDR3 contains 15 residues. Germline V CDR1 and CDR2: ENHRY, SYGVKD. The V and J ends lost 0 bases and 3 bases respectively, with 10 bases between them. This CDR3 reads CAISESEILTDTQYF. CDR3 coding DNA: TGTGCCATCAGTGAGTCTGAAATATTGACAGATACGCAGTATTTT.

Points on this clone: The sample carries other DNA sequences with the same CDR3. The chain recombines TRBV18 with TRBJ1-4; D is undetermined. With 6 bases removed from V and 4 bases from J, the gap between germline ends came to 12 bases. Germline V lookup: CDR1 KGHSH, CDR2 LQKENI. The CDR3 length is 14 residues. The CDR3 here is CASSPAGINEKLFF. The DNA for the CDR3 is TGTGCCAGCTCCCCGGCGGGAATTAATGAAAAACTGTTTTTT.

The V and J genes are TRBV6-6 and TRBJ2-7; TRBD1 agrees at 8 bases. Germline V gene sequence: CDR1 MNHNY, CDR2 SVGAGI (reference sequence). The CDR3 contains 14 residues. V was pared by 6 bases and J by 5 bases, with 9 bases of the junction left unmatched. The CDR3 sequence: CASRFGQGGNEQYF. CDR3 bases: TGTGCCAGCAGATTTGGACAGGGTGGCAACGAGCAGTACTTC.

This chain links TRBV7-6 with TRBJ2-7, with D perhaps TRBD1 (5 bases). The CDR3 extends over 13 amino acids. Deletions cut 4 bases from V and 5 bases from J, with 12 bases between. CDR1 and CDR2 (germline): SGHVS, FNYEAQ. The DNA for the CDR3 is TGTGCCAGCAGCTCCCTCAGGGCCCACGAGCAGTACTTC. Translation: CASSSLRAHEQYF.

The CDR3, as DNA: TGTGCCAGCAGCCTTAGGGGCCTAGGGGGAGGATTTAACGAGCAGTACTTC. Its translation is CASSLRGLGGGFNEQYF. V gene TRBV28 combines with J gene TRBJ2-7; D possibly matches TRBD1 or TRBD2 (6 bases each). Germline CDR1 reads MDHEN; CDR2 reads SYDVKM. Trimming removed 6 bases at V and 5 bases at J, with 26 bases between. This CDR3 contains 17 residues.

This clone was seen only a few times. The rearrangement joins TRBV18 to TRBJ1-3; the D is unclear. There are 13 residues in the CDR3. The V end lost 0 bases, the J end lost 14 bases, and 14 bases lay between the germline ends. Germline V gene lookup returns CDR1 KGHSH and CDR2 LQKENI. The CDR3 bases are TGTGCCAGCTCACCACCGGTTGTAGAGAGAGTATATTTT. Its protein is CASSPPVVERVYF.

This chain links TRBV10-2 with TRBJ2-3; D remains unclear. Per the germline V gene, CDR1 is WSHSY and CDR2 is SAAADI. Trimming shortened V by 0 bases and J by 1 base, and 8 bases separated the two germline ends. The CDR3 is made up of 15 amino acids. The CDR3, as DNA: TGCGCCAGCAGTGAGTCGCCCTGGGGCACAGATACGCAGTATTTT. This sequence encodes CASSESPWGTDTQYF.

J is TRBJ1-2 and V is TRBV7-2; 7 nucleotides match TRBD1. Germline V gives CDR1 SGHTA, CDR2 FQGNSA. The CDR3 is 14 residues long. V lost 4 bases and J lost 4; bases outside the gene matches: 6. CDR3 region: CASSSRDSLYGYTF. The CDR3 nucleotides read TGTGCCAGCAGCTCCAGGGACAGCCTCTATGGCTACACCTTC.

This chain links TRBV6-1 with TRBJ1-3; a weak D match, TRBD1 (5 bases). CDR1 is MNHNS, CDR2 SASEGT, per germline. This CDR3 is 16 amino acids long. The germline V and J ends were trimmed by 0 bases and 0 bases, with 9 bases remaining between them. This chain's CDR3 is CASSEAAGFSGNTIYF. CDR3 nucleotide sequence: TGTGCCAGCAGTGAAGCCGCAGGGTTCTCTGGAAACACCATATATTTT.

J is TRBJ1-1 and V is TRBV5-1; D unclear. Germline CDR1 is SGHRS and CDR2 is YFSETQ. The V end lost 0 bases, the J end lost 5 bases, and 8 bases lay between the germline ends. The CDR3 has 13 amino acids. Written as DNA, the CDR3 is TGCGCCAGCAGCTTGGGAATAGGGACTGAAGCTTTCTTT. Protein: CASSLGIGTEAFF.

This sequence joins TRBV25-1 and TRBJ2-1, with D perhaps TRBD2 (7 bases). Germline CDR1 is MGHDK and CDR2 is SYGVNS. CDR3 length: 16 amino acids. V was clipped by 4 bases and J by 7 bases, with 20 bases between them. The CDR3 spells CASSVGIWGGRNEQFF. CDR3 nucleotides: TGTGCCAGCAGTGTGGGAATATGGGGGGGCAGAAATGAGCAGTTCTTC.

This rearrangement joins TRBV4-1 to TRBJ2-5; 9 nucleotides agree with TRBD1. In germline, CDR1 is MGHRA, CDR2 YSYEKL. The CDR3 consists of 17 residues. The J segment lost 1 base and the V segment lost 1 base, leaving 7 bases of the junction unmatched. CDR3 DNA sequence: TGCGCCAGCAGCCAAGTTGAGACAGGGGGGGTCCAAGAGACCCAGTACTTC. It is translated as CASSQVETGGVQETQYF.

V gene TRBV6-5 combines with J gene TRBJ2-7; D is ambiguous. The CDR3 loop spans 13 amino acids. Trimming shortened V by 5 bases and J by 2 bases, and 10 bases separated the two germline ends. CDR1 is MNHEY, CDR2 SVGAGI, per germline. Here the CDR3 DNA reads TGTGCCAGCAGTCGCAAGTGGGCCTACGAGCAGTACTTC. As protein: CASSRKWAYEQYF.

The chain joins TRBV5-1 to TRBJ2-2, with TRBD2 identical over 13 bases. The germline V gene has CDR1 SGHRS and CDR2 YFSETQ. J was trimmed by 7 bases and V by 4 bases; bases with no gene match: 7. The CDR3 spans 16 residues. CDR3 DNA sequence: TGCGCCAGCAGCGCGGGACTAGCGGGACCCGGCGGGGAGCTGTTTTTT. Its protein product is CASSAGLAGPGGELFF.

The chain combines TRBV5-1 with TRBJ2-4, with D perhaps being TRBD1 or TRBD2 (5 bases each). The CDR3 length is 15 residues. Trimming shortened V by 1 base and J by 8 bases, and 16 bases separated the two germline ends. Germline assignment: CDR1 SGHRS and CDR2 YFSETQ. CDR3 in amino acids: CASSLSGPGMDIQYF. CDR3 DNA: TGCGCCAGCAGCTTGTCGGGGCCTGGGATGGACATTCAGTACTTC.

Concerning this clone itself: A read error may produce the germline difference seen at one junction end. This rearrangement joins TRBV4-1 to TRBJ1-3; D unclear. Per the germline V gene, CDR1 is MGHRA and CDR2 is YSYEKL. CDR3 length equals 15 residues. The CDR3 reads CASSKEGSAGNTIYF. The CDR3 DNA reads TGCGCCAGCAGCAAAGAGGGTTCAGCTGGAAACACCATATATTTT.

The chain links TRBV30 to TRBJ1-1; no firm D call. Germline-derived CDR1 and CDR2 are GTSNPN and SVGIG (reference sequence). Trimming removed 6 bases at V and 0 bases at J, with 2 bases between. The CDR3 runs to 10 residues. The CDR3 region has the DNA TGTGCCTGCATGAACACTGAAGCTTTCTTT. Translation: CACMNTEAFF.

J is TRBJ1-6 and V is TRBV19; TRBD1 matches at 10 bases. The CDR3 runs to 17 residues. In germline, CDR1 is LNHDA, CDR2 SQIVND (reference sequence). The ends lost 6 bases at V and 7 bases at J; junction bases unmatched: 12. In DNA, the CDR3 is TGTGCCAGTAGGGACGGGCCGACAGGGGGCCAGAATTCACCCCTCCACTTT. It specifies CASRDGPTGGQNSPLHF.

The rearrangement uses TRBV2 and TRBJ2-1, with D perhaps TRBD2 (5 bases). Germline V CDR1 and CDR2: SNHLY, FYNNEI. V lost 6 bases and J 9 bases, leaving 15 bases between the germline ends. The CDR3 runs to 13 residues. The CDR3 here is CASSTTRGSEQFF. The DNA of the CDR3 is TGTGCCAGCAGCACAACACGGGGTAGTGAGCAGTTCTTC.

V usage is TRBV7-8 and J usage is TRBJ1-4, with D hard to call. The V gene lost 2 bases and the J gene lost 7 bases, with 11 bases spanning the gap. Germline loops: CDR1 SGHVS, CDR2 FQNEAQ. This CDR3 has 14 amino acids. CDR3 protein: CASSLFREIEKLFF. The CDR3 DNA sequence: TGTGCCAGCAGCTTATTCCGGGAGATTGAAAAACTGTTTTTT.

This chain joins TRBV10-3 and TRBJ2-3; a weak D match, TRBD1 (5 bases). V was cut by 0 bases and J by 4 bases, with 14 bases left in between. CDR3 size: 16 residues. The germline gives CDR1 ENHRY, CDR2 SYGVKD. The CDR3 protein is CAISESGAGNADTQYF. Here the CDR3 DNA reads TGTGCCATCAGTGAGTCAGGGGCCGGTAACGCAGATACGCAGTATTTT.

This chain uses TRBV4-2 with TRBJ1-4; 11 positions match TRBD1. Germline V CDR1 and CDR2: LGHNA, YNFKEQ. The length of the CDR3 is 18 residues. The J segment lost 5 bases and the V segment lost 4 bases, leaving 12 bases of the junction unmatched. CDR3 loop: CASSPRGGTGGANEKLFF. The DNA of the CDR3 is TGTGCCAGCAGCCCCCGGGGGGGGACAGGGGGGGCAAATGAAAAACTGTTTTTT.

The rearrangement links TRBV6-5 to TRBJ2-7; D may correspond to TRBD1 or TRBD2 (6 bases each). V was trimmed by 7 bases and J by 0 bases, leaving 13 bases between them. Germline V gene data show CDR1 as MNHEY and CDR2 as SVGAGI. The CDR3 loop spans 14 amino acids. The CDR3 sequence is CASKRGASSYEQYF. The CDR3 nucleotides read TGTGCCAGCAAGAGGGGGGCTAGCTCCTACGAGCAGTACTTC.

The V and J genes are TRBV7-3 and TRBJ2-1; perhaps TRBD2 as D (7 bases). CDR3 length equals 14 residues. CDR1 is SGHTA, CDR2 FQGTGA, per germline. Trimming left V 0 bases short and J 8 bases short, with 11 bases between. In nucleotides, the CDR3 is TGTGCCAGCAGCTTAACGGGGGGGCCCGATGAGCAGTTCTTC. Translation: CASSLTGGPDEQFF.

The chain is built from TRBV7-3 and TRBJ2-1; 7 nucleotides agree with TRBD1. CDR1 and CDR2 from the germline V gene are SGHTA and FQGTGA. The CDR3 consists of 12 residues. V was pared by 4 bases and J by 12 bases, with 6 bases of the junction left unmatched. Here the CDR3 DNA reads TGTGCCAGCAGCTCCGACAGGGCTCGGCAGTTCTTC. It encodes CASSSDRARQFF.

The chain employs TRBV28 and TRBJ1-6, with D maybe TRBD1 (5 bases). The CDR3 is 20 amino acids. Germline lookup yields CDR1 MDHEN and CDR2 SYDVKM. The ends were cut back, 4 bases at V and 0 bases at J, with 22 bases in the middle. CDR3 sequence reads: CASSSSGSPVRGSYNSPLHF. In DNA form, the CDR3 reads TGTGCCAGCAGTTCCTCTGGGAGCCCAGTTAGGGGCTCCTATAATTCACCCCTCCACTTT. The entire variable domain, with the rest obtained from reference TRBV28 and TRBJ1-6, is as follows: DVKVTQSSRYLVKRTGEKVFLECVQDMDHENMFWYRQDPGLGLRLIYFSYDVKMKEKGDIPEGYSVSREKKERFSLILESASTNQTSMYLCASSSSGSPVRGSYNSPLHFGNGTRLTVT.

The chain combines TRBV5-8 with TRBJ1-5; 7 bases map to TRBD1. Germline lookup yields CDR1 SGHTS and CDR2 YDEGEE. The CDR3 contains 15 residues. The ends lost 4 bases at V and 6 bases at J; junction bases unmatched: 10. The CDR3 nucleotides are TGTGCCAGCAGCGAGACAGGGAGCGGCCCTCAGCCCCAGCATTTT. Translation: CASSETGSGPQPQHF.